This is a list of T cell receptor beta chains from one sample in a study of cytomegalovirus exposure and HLA in healthy donors. The repertoire was sequenced with immunoSEQ multiplex PCR; TCRdb's copy has only in-frame clones and lacks some. The table records 250,000 to 350,000 clones, 70% to 90% of them present only once. The specimen sequenced was PBMCs. Receptors were obtained from a man in his forties or fifties in good health and CMV-seropositive. Each CDR3 is given with its conserved first and last residue. The D gene is left open where the match is weak. A row's size may be missing; if present it is once, few, many or a size class.

cdr3_length: 16
v_call: TRBV6-4
d_call: -
j_call: TRBJ2-1
clone_size: -
cdr3_aa: CASSDSVGLEYNEQFF
cdr3_nt: TGTGCCAGCAGTGACTCGGTGGGACTGGAGTACAATGAGCAGTTCTTC

cdr3_length: 16
v_call: TRBV5-1
d_call: TRBD2
j_call: TRBJ2-3
clone_size: few
cdr3_aa: CASSFVSGSGTDTQYF
cdr3_nt: TGCGCCAGCAGCTTTGTTAGCGGGAGTGGGACAGATACGCAGTATTTT

cdr3_length: 14
v_call: TRBV18
d_call: -
j_call: TRBJ1-5
clone_size: once
cdr3_aa: CASSDGGGNQPQHF
cdr3_nt: TGTGCCAGCTCAGATGGGGGGGGCAATCAGCCCCAGCATTTT

cdr3_length: 17
v_call: TRBV9
d_call: -
j_call: TRBJ1-5
clone_size: -
cdr3_aa: CASSVAGGPYSNQPQHF
cdr3_nt: TGTGCCAGCAGCGTAGCGGGGGGGCCCTATAGCAATCAGCCCCAGCATTTT

cdr3_length: 15
v_call: TRBV5-1
d_call: -
j_call: TRBJ2-1
clone_size: -
cdr3_aa: CASSLAGISYNEQFF
cdr3_nt: TGCGCCAGCAGCTTGGCAGGGATTTCCTACAATGAGCAGTTCTTC

cdr3_length: 13
v_call: TRBV2
d_call: -
j_call: TRBJ1-5
clone_size: few
cdr3_aa: CASSAGVNQPQHF
cdr3_nt: TGTGCCAGCAGTGCGGGTGTTAATCAGCCCCAGCATTTT

cdr3_length: 15
v_call: TRBV10-3
d_call: TRBD2
j_call: TRBJ2-2
clone_size: -
cdr3_aa: CAIRPGLAGAGELFF
cdr3_nt: TGTGCCATCAGGCCGGGACTAGCGGGAGCCGGGGAGCTGTTTTTT

cdr3_length: 13
v_call: TRBV11-1
d_call: TRBD2
j_call: TRBJ2-7
clone_size: -
cdr3_aa: CASGLAGAYEQYF
cdr3_nt: TGTGCCAGCGGACTAGCGGGTGCGTACGAGCAGTACTTC

cdr3_length: 15
v_call: TRBV11-2
d_call: TRBD2
j_call: TRBJ2-1
clone_size: -
cdr3_aa: CASSLTAGVDYEQFF
cdr3_nt: TGTGCCAGCAGCTTAACAGCGGGAGTTGACTATGAGCAGTTCTTC

cdr3_length: 13
v_call: TRBV9
d_call: -
j_call: TRBJ1-1
clone_size: -
cdr3_aa: CASSVGAHTEAFF
cdr3_nt: TGTGCCAGCAGCGTAGGGGCCCACACTGAAGCTTTCTTT

cdr3_length: 14
v_call: TRBV2
d_call: -
j_call: TRBJ1-1
clone_size: few
cdr3_aa: CASSELFLLTEAFF
cdr3_nt: TGTGCCAGCAGTGAACTCTTCCTGTTGACTGAAGCTTTCTTT

cdr3_length: 16
v_call: TRBV5-6
d_call: TRBD1
j_call: TRBJ1-1
clone_size: -
cdr3_aa: CASSLDVGQIHTEAFF
cdr3_nt: TGTGCCAGCAGCTTGGACGTGGGACAGATACACACTGAAGCTTTCTTT

cdr3_length: 16
v_call: TRBV28
d_call: -
j_call: TRBJ2-7
clone_size: -
cdr3_aa: CASSPQGAGSSYEQYF
cdr3_nt: TGTGCCAGCAGTCCCCAGGGTGCGGGAAGCTCCTACGAGCAGTACTTC

cdr3_length: 15
v_call: TRBV5-1
d_call: TRBD1
j_call: TRBJ2-7
clone_size: -
cdr3_aa: CASSLGQGTPGEQYF
cdr3_nt: TGCGCCAGCAGCCTGGGACAGGGGACCCCTGGCGAACAGTACTTC

cdr3_length: 15
v_call: TRBV27
d_call: -
j_call: TRBJ2-7
clone_size: -
cdr3_aa: CASSLSEAMSYEQYF
cdr3_nt: TGTGCCAGCAGTTTATCCGAGGCGATGTCCTACGAGCAGTACTTC

cdr3_length: 15
v_call: TRBV19
d_call: -
j_call: TRBJ2-3
clone_size: -
cdr3_aa: CASRAIAVDGSTQYF
cdr3_nt: TGTGCCAGTAGGGCAATAGCGGTAGATGGGAGTACGCAGTATTTT

cdr3_length: 14
v_call: TRBV7-2
d_call: TRBD2
j_call: TRBJ2-3
clone_size: -
cdr3_aa: CASSLGLGTDTQYF
cdr3_nt: TGTGCCAGCAGCCTGGGACTAGGGACAGATACGCAGTATTTT

cdr3_length: 16
v_call: TRBV7-3
d_call: -
j_call: TRBJ2-2
clone_size: -
cdr3_aa: CASSFAAVEGTGELFF
cdr3_nt: TGTGCCAGCAGCTTTGCGGCCGTTGAGGGTACCGGGGAGCTGTTTTTT

cdr3_length: 18
v_call: TRBV9
d_call: TRBD2
j_call: TRBJ2-3
clone_size: few
cdr3_aa: CASSVGAGTSGIRDTQYF
cdr3_nt: TGTGCCAGCAGCGTAGGGGCCGGGACTAGCGGGATCAGAGATACGCAGTATTTT

cdr3_length: 14
v_call: TRBV23-1
d_call: -
j_call: TRBJ1-2
clone_size: -
cdr3_aa: CASSQSRGAYGYTF
cdr3_nt: TGCGCCAGCAGTCAAAGCAGGGGTGCGTATGGCTACACCTTC

cdr3_length: 14
v_call: TRBV7-9
d_call: -
j_call: TRBJ1-1
clone_size: -
cdr3_aa: CSSLFPGIGTEAFF
cdr3_nt: TGTTCCAGCCTCTTCCCGGGGATCGGCACTGAAGCTTTCTTT

cdr3_length: 13
v_call: TRBV4-1
d_call: TRBD2
j_call: TRBJ2-5
clone_size: -
cdr3_aa: CASSQTSTETQYF
cdr3_nt: TGCGCCAGCAGCCAGACTAGCACGGAGACCCAGTACTTC

cdr3_length: 15
v_call: TRBV28
d_call: TRBD1
j_call: TRBJ2-5
clone_size: -
cdr3_aa: CASSRGTAFQETQYF
cdr3_nt: TGTGCCAGCAGTCGAGGGACAGCCTTCCAAGAGACCCAGTACTTC

cdr3_length: 15
v_call: TRBV28
d_call: -
j_call: TRBJ2-7
clone_size: -
cdr3_aa: CASSLWSSGSYEQYF
cdr3_nt: TGTGCCAGCAGTTTATGGTCGTCGGGCTCCTACGAGCAGTACTTC

cdr3_length: 14
v_call: TRBV28
d_call: -
j_call: TRBJ2-7
clone_size: -
cdr3_aa: CASSFQTPSYEQYF
cdr3_nt: TGTGCCAGCAGTTTCCAGACACCATCCTACGAGCAGTACTTC

cdr3_length: 14
v_call: TRBV7-3
d_call: TRBD1
j_call: TRBJ2-7
clone_size: -
cdr3_aa: CASSIGQGAYEQYF
cdr3_nt: TGTGCCAGCAGCATAGGACAGGGGGCCTACGAGCAGTACTTC

cdr3_length: 17
v_call: TRBV21-1
d_call: -
j_call: TRBJ2-3
clone_size: -
cdr3_aa: CASSKRGAGRRTDTQYF
cdr3_nt: TGTGCCAGCAGCAAAAGGGGCGCAGGGCGCCGCACAGATACGCAGTATTTT

cdr3_length: 13
v_call: TRBV19
d_call: -
j_call: TRBJ1-1
clone_size: -
cdr3_aa: CASIRGENTEAFF
cdr3_nt: TGTGCCAGTATAAGGGGCGAGAACACTGAAGCTTTCTTT

cdr3_length: 16
v_call: TRBV19
d_call: TRBD1
j_call: TRBJ2-6
clone_size: -
cdr3_aa: CASRYRGSSGANVLTF
cdr3_nt: TGTGCCAGTAGGTACAGGGGGAGCTCTGGGGCCAACGTCCTGACTTTC

cdr3_length: 13
v_call: TRBV27
d_call: -
j_call: TRBJ1-2
clone_size: -
cdr3_aa: CASSPDRGYGYTF
cdr3_nt: TGTGCCAGCAGTCCGGACAGAGGCTATGGCTACACCTTC

cdr3_length: 13
v_call: TRBV5-1
d_call: TRBD1
j_call: TRBJ1-2
clone_size: few
cdr3_aa: CASSLTGMDGYTF
cdr3_nt: TGCGCCAGCAGCCTGACAGGGATGGATGGCTACACCTTC

cdr3_length: 13
v_call: TRBV5-8
d_call: -
j_call: TRBJ2-7
clone_size: few
cdr3_aa: CASSLGVLYEQYF
cdr3_nt: TGTGCCAGCAGCTTGGGAGTTCTGTACGAGCAGTACTTC

cdr3_length: 19
v_call: TRBV27
d_call: TRBD2
j_call: TRBJ2-3
clone_size: -
cdr3_aa: CASSAFSGTSGSRTDTQYF
cdr3_nt: TGTGCCAGCAGTGCATTCTCCGGGACTAGCGGGAGCCGCACAGATACGCAGTATTTT

cdr3_length: 17
v_call: TRBV2
d_call: TRBD1
j_call: TRBJ1-5
clone_size: -
cdr3_aa: CASTRRGQGAGNQPQHF
cdr3_nt: TGTGCCAGCACCAGAAGGGGGCAGGGGGCTGGCAATCAGCCCCAGCATTTT

cdr3_length: 16
v_call: TRBV13
d_call: -
j_call: TRBJ2-1
clone_size: -
cdr3_aa: CASRFDLSGKTNEQFF
cdr3_nt: TGTGCCAGCAGATTTGACTTATCAGGGAAGACAAATGAGCAGTTCTTC

cdr3_length: 12
v_call: TRBV18
d_call: -
j_call: TRBJ1-1
clone_size: -
cdr3_aa: CASWEDNTEAFF
cdr3_nt: TGTGCCAGCTGGGAGGATAACACTGAAGCTTTCTTT

cdr3_length: 14
v_call: TRBV2
d_call: TRBD1
j_call: TRBJ1-2
clone_size: -
cdr3_aa: CASNPQGDNYGYTF
cdr3_nt: TGTGCCAGCAATCCGCAGGGGGATAACTATGGCTACACCTTC

cdr3_length: 15
v_call: TRBV5-1
d_call: -
j_call: TRBJ2-7
clone_size: -
cdr3_aa: CASSLESDFSYEQYF
cdr3_nt: TGCGCCAGCAGCTTGGAGTCAGATTTTTCCTACGAGCAGTACTTC

cdr3_length: 15
v_call: TRBV27
d_call: TRBD1
j_call: TRBJ2-1
clone_size: -
cdr3_aa: CASSPGQGSYNEQFF
cdr3_nt: TGTGCCAGCAGTCCGGGACAGGGTTCCTACAATGAGCAGTTCTTC

cdr3_length: 15
v_call: TRBV4-1
d_call: -
j_call: TRBJ2-7
clone_size: -
cdr3_aa: CASSESGTGAYEQYF
cdr3_nt: TGCGCCAGCAGCGAAAGTGGGACTGGGGCCTACGAGCAGTACTTC

cdr3_length: 16
v_call: TRBV5-4
d_call: TRBD1
j_call: TRBJ1-2
clone_size: -
cdr3_aa: CASSLGDRALNYGYTF
cdr3_nt: TGTGCCAGCAGCTTGGGGGACAGGGCGCTTAACTATGGCTACACCTTC

cdr3_length: 15
v_call: TRBV6-6
d_call: -
j_call: TRBJ2-3
clone_size: -
cdr3_aa: CASSYSRSGPDTQYF
cdr3_nt: TGTGCCAGCAGTTACTCGAGGAGCGGGCCAGATACGCAGTATTTT

cdr3_length: 14
v_call: TRBV9
d_call: TRBD1
j_call: TRBJ2-7
clone_size: -
cdr3_aa: CASSEQGTSYEQYF
cdr3_nt: TGTGCCAGCAGCGAACAGGGGACCTCCTACGAGCAGTACTTC

cdr3_length: 21
v_call: TRBV23-1
d_call: -
j_call: TRBJ2-1
clone_size: -
cdr3_aa: CASSQSRKARAGPEGYNEQFF
cdr3_nt: TGCGCCAGCAGTCAATCTCGAAAGGCACGGGCGGGCCCGGAGGGTTACAATGAGCAGTTCTTC

cdr3_length: 12
v_call: TRBV6-5
d_call: -
j_call: TRBJ2-7
clone_size: few
cdr3_aa: CASSRTASEQYF
cdr3_nt: TGTGCCAGCAGTCGGACAGCCTCCGAGCAGTACTTC

cdr3_length: 13
v_call: TRBV7-2
d_call: -
j_call: TRBJ1-1
clone_size: -
cdr3_aa: CASSFSGDTEAFF
cdr3_nt: TGTGCCAGCAGCTTCTCGGGGGACACTGAAGCTTTCTTT

cdr3_length: 12
v_call: TRBV28
d_call: TRBD1
j_call: TRBJ2-7
clone_size: -
cdr3_aa: CASSLSGGEQYF
cdr3_nt: TGTGCCAGCAGTTTATCAGGGGGCGAGCAGTACTTC

cdr3_length: 14
v_call: TRBV7-2
d_call: TRBD1
j_call: TRBJ1-2
clone_size: -
cdr3_aa: CASGPLGTGAGYTF
cdr3_nt: TGTGCCAGCGGCCCTCTCGGGACAGGGGCTGGCTACACCTTC

cdr3_length: 16
v_call: TRBV5-1
d_call: -
j_call: TRBJ1-1
clone_size: once
cdr3_aa: CASSPLLTGTNTEAFF
cdr3_nt: TGCGCCAGCAGCCCGCTACTGACAGGCACGAACACTGAAGCTTTCTTT

cdr3_length: 14
v_call: TRBV12-5
d_call: TRBD1
j_call: TRBJ2-7
clone_size: -
cdr3_aa: CARNSGTGGYEQYF
cdr3_nt: TGTGCTAGAAACTCCGGGACAGGGGGTTACGAGCAGTACTTC

cdr3_length: 16
v_call: TRBV7-2
d_call: TRBD1
j_call: TRBJ2-7
clone_size: once
cdr3_aa: CASSLASQGAAYEQYF
cdr3_nt: TGTGCCAGCAGCTTAGCCTCACAGGGGGCCGCCTACGAGCAGTACTTC

cdr3_length: 16
v_call: TRBV28
d_call: TRBD2
j_call: TRBJ2-7
clone_size: -
cdr3_aa: CASSSLGLAGEYEQYF
cdr3_nt: TGTGCCAGCAGTTCCCTTGGACTAGCGGGAGAGTACGAGCAGTACTTC

cdr3_length: 14
v_call: TRBV7-9
d_call: TRBD2
j_call: TRBJ2-1
clone_size: -
cdr3_aa: CASSSSGSREEQFF
cdr3_nt: TGTGCCAGCAGCTCCAGCGGGAGCCGGGAGGAGCAGTTCTTC

cdr3_length: 14
v_call: TRBV29-1
d_call: -
j_call: TRBJ2-7
clone_size: -
cdr3_aa: CSVGDRVREGEQYF
cdr3_nt: TGCAGCGTGGGGGACAGGGTGCGGGAGGGCGAGCAGTACTTC

cdr3_length: 12
v_call: TRBV29-1
d_call: -
j_call: TRBJ2-5
clone_size: -
cdr3_aa: CSEIRTEETQYF
cdr3_nt: TGCAGCGAAATTCGGACAGAAGAGACCCAGTACTTC

cdr3_length: 15
v_call: TRBV5-1
d_call: -
j_call: TRBJ2-7
clone_size: -
cdr3_aa: CASSETGTGVYEQYF
cdr3_nt: TGCGCCAGCAGCGAGACCGGGACGGGGGTCTACGAGCAGTACTTC

cdr3_length: 15
v_call: TRBV7-9
d_call: -
j_call: TRBJ1-4
clone_size: -
cdr3_aa: CASSPPGAREEKLFF
cdr3_nt: TGTGCCAGCAGCCCTCCGGGAGCGAGGGAGGAAAAACTGTTTTTT

cdr3_length: 15
v_call: TRBV10-3
d_call: -
j_call: TRBJ2-7
clone_size: -
cdr3_aa: CAISDPGEVSYEQYF
cdr3_nt: TGTGCCATCAGTGACCCTGGGGAGGTCTCCTACGAGCAGTACTTC

cdr3_length: 14
v_call: TRBV6-5
d_call: -
j_call: TRBJ1-2
clone_size: -
cdr3_aa: CASSTQGSNYGYTF
cdr3_nt: TGTGCCAGCAGTACACAGGGTTCTAACTATGGCTACACCTTC